Following are 22 T cell receptor beta chains from one sample sequenced in a study of cytotoxic CD8 clonotypes in ibrutinib-treated CLL. Data came from immunoSEQ multiplex PCR; TCRdb stores just in-frame clones and leaves some out. In the table there are some 100,000 clones, 58% of which are singletons. Sequenced here: PBMCs, sampled after 24 months of ibrutinib treatment. The receptors originated from a human donor with chronic lymphocytic leukemia.

V and J are TRBV4-2 and TRBJ1-2; D possibly corresponds to TRBD1 (5 bases). This CDR3 contains 14 residues. V lost 5 bases and J lost 6, with 16 bases in between. Looked up from germline, CDR1 is LGHNA and CDR2 is YNFKEQ. The CDR3 DNA follows: TGTGCCAGCAGCTTGGGGCGTCCATCGAATGGCTACACCTTC. This codes for CASSLGRPSNGYTF.

This clone has only one observation. The chain is built from TRBV11-3 and TRBJ1-1, with D possibly TRBD1 on 5 matching bases. The CDR3 is 13 amino acids. The germline V and J ends were trimmed by 6 bases and 4 bases, with 12 bases remaining between them. The germline V gene encodes CDR1 SGHNT and CDR2 YENEEA. The CDR3 protein is CASRPSRGTEAFF. For the CDR3, the DNA is TGTGCCAGCAGGCCTAGTAGGGGCACTGAAGCTTTCTTT.

This clone turned up a few times. J is TRBJ2-1 and V is TRBV11-2; 9 nucleotides match TRBD2. CDR3 length equals 12 residues. The J segment lost 9 bases and the V segment lost 8 bases, leaving 5 bases of the junction unmatched. Germline CDR1 SGHAT, CDR2 FQNNGV. CDR3 region: CASSTAGGEQFF. The DNA of the CDR3 is TGTGCCAGCTCAACAGCGGGGGGTGAGCAGTTCTTC.

V is TRBV2 and J is TRBJ2-6; D gene ambiguous. This CDR3 has 15 residues. CDR1 and CDR2 from the germline V gene are SNHLY and FYNNEI. The germline V and J ends were trimmed by 8 bases and 0 bases, with 11 bases remaining between them. This CDR3 is CASGSSGSGANVLTF. The CDR3 region has the DNA TGTGCCAGCGGCTCCTCAGGCTCTGGGGCCAACGTCCTGACTTTC.

The chain links TRBV29-1 to TRBJ1-1, with TRBD1 as a possible D gene (5 bases). The CDR3 runs to 13 residues. The V end lost 3 bases, the J end lost 1 base, and 9 bases lay between the germline ends. The germline V gene encodes CDR1 SQVTM and CDR2 ANQGSEA. The chain's CDR3 is CSVDLTGNTEAFF. The DNA of the CDR3 is TGCAGCGTTGATCTCACAGGGAACACTGAAGCTTTCTTT.

This clone has only a few counts. The V and J genes are TRBV7-9 and TRBJ2-2; no clear D gene. Germline V gene sequence: CDR1 SEHNR, CDR2 FQNEAQ (reference sequence). V was pared by 5 bases and J by 6 bases, with 10 bases between. There are 13 residues in the CDR3. Here the CDR3 DNA reads TGTGCCAGCAGCCCCTCTTCCCCCGGGGAGCTGTTTTTT. Residues: CASSPSSPGELFF.

This chain joins TRBV7-3 and TRBJ1-1; 11 bases line up with TRBD1. Germline V CDR1 and CDR2: SGHTA, FQGTGA. The J segment lost 6 bases and the V segment lost 5 bases, leaving 5 bases of the junction unmatched. The CDR3 totals 14 residues. In DNA form, the CDR3 reads TGTGCCAGCAGCCCAGGACAGGGGGCGGCTGAAGCTTTCTTT. Amino acids: CASSPGQGAAEAFF.

This clone was detected only a few times. The V gene is TRBV7-6, the J gene TRBJ1-3; possibly TRBD1 for D (6 bases). The germline V and J ends were trimmed by 0 bases and 2 bases, with 14 bases remaining between them. The CDR3 is made up of 17 amino acids. Germline V gives CDR1 SGHVS, CDR2 FNYEAQ. The CDR3 loop reads CASSLALGGTTGNTIYF. The CDR3 DNA reads as TGTGCCAGCAGCTTAGCGCTGGGAGGGACAACTGGAAACACCATATATTTT.

Here the CDR3 reads CASRRDGGLLNEQFF. The CDR3 bases are TGTGCCAGCAGGAGGGACGGGGGGCTTCTCAATGAGCAGTTCTTC. The chain is built from TRBV6-1 and TRBJ2-1; maybe TRBD2 (7 bases). The CDR3 contains 15 residues. Germline lookup yields CDR1 MNHNS and CDR2 SASEGT. Between the trimmed V and J ends, which lost 6 bases and 6 bases, there was a span of 18 bases.

The rearrangement uses TRBV19 and TRBJ2-7, with 10 bases matching TRBD1. CDR3 length equals 17 residues. With V trimmed by 5 bases and J by 2 bases, 12 bases remained unmatched. Germline V gene lookup returns CDR1 LNHDA and CDR2 SQIVND (reference sequence). CDR3 sequence: CASSPRAFGTGAYEQYF. Written as DNA, the CDR3 is TGTGCCAGTAGTCCCCGCGCTTTCGGGACAGGGGCCTACGAGCAGTACTTC.

The chain couples TRBV28 to TRBJ1-5; D is unresolved. Trimming pared 2 bases from V and 4 bases from J, leaving 3 bases between. This CDR3 contains 12 residues. Germline values: CDR1 MDHEN, CDR2 SYDVKM. The CDR3 protein is CASSLMNQPQHF. The DNA for the CDR3 is TGTGCCAGCAGTTTAATGAATCAGCCCCAGCATTTT.

This clone has just a few counts. The chain employs TRBV7-8 and TRBJ1-6; no definite D call. CDR1 and CDR2 (germline): SGHVS, FQNEAQ. The V gene lost 5 bases and the J gene lost 10 bases, with 21 bases spanning the gap. The CDR3 runs to 16 residues. CDR3: CASSPVGRGRNSPLHF. CDR3 DNA sequence: TGTGCCAGCAGCCCAGTCGGGCGGGGAAGGAACTCACCCCTCCACTTT.

This clone came up a few times. The rearrangement links TRBV30 to TRBJ2-7; D uncertain. This CDR3 contains 11 residues. V was trimmed by 1 base and J by 4 bases, leaving 5 bases between them. Germline values: CDR1 GTSNPN, CDR2 SVGIG (reference sequence). In DNA form, the CDR3 reads TGTGCCTGGAGTGCCCAGTACGAGCAGTACTTC. Translating gives CAWSAQYEQYF.

This clone was recorded many times. This chain joins TRBV7-9 and TRBJ1-4; TRBD1 matches 7 bases. Germline assignment: CDR1 SEHNR and CDR2 FQNEAQ (reference sequence). The junction had 4 bases not matched to a gene; V was cut back by 5 bases and J by 4 bases. The CDR3 is 14 residues long. The CDR3 protein is CASSPRGDNEKLFF. The CDR3 DNA is TGTGCCAGCAGCCCCAGGGGGGATAATGAAAAACTGTTTTTT.

The V call is TRBV25-1, the J call TRBJ1-1; possibly TRBD1 for D (6 bases). V dropped 3 bases and J dropped 3 bases, with 14 bases sitting between them. The CDR3 spans 15 residues. Germline V lookup: CDR1 MGHDK, CDR2 SYGVNS. As DNA, the CDR3 is TGTGCCAGCAGTGACACAGGGAGGGGGGACACTGAAGCTTTCTTT. This translates into CASSDTGRGDTEAFF.

The CDR3 loop reads CAIRGVAREQYF. The CDR3 DNA reads TGTGCCATCAGGGGGGTAGCTCGCGAGCAGTACTTC. The J gene is TRBJ2-7, the V gene TRBV10-3, with D tentatively TRBD1 or TRBD2 (5 bases each). CDR3 size: 12 residues. V was cut by 6 bases and J by 6 bases, with 12 bases left in between. From germline, CDR1 is ENHRY and CDR2 SYGVKD.

The genes are TRBV5-4 and TRBJ2-2; 10 bases agree with TRBD1. The trim removed 3 bases at V and 0 bases at J, leaving 2 bases unmatched. Germline-derived CDR1 and CDR2 are SGHNT and YYREEE (reference sequence). The CDR3 is 16 residues long. The CDR3 region has the DNA TGTGCCAGCAGCTACGGACAGGGGGCGAACACCGGGGAGCTGTTTTTT. It is translated as CASSYGQGANTGELFF.

The chain is built from TRBV25-1 and TRBJ2-5; D uncertain. CDR1 is MGHDK, CDR2 SYGVNS, per germline. Trimming removed 5 bases from V and 5 bases from J, with 21 bases in between. CDR3 size: 16 residues. Here the CDR3 DNA reads TGTGCCAGCAGTATAGAGAGGACCGGGCCGAGCGAGACCCAGTACTTC. Residues: CASSIERTGPSETQYF. The whole variable domain, filled in from reference TRBV25-1 and TRBJ2-5, reads EADIYQTPRYLVIGTGKKITLECSQTMGHDKMYWYQQDPGMELHLIHYSYGVNSTEKGDLSSESTVSRIRTEHFPLTLESARPSHTSQYLCASSIERTGPSETQYFGPGTRLLVL.

This clone was seen a few times. The chain couples TRBV19 to TRBJ2-5; maybe TRBD2 (5 bases). V was pared by 3 bases and J by 5 bases, with 10 bases between. Germline V gene sequence: CDR1 LNHDA, CDR2 SQIVND (reference sequence). The CDR3 covers 13 residues. CDR3 residues: CASSMTGEETQYF. CDR3 coding DNA: TGTGCCAGTAGTATGACCGGGGAGGAGACCCAGTACTTC.

This chain links TRBV5-8 with TRBJ2-5; no clear D. V was pared by 0 bases and J by 1 base, with 10 bases between. CDR3 length: 15 amino acids. Looked up from germline, CDR1 is SGHTS and CDR2 is YDEGEE. In DNA form, the CDR3 reads TGTGCCAGCAGCTTGGGTTCTACTTTCCAAGAGACCCAGTACTTC. This sequence encodes CASSLGSTFQETQYF.

As regards this clone: A clone one base away is much larger, so this may be a read error. The chain links TRBV6-1 to TRBJ1-1; D remains unclear. Deletions cut 2 bases from V and 1 base from J, with 5 bases between. Germline assignment: CDR1 MNHNS and CDR2 SASEGT. The CDR3 runs to 13 residues. Here the CDR3 reads CASSEKGNTEAFF. The CDR3 nucleotides read TGTGCCAGCAGTGAAAAAGGGAACACTGAAGCTTTCTTT.

This chain joins TRBV6-4 and TRBJ1-1; 7 positions match TRBD1. V lost 5 bases to trimming and J lost 0 bases; unmatched junction nucleotides: 3. CDR1 MRHNA and CDR2 SNTAGT come from the germline V gene. The CDR3 sequence is 14 residues long. DNA of the CDR3: TGTGCCAGCAGTCGGACAGGACTGAACACTGAAGCTTTCTTT. Translated, it gives CASSRTGLNTEAFF.